This TCR beta chain was found in a study of siplizumab effects on memory and regulatory T cells. Notes on the study in general: Treatment with siplizumab left mappable alloreactive CD4+ clones averaging roughly 66% Treg-derived, compared with around 26% in controls.

For this clone: The antigen remains undetermined.

This CDR3 has 12 amino acids. Trimming cost V 4 bases and J 5 bases, with 8 bases left between them. The germline gives CDR1 LNHDA, CDR2 SQIVND (reference sequence). The protocol was immunoSEQ multiplex PCR, while the TCRdb copy is restricted to in-frame clones and leaves out a portion. The sample holds about 97,000 clones, around 90% seen once. The chain couples TRBV19 to TRBJ2-5; D gene ambiguous. This sequence originates from a human donor in good health. The sample taken for sequencing was non-Treg CD4+ T cells sorted from blood. The CDR3, as DNA: TGTGCCAGTAGTACTCTGGGGGAGACCCAGTACTTC. This gives the protein CASSTLGETQYF. Variable domain in full (rest from reference TRBV19 and TRBJ2-5): DGGITQSPKYLFRKEGQNVTLSCEQNLNHDAMYWYRQDPGQGLRLIYYSQIVNDFQKGDIAEGYSVSREKKESFPLTVTSAQKNPTAFYLCASSTLGETQYFGPGTRLLVL.